This T cell receptor beta chain stems from a study of T cells after posttransplantation cyclophosphamide. The CDR3 runs to 15 residues. V was shortened by 4 bases and J by 0 bases, with 11 bases between the two germline ends. Germline V lookup: CDR1 SGHRS, CDR2 YFSETQ. Cyclophosphamide on days +3 and +4 followed busulfan-fludarabine conditioning and a marrow graft. This clone was recorded many times. Generated by immunoSEQ multiplex PCR, the TCRdb table keeps only in-frame clones and is missing some. The repertoire consists of about 7,700 clones, none detected only once. The origin of this receptor is a female patient aged 60 or older who received an allogeneic stem cell transplant from an unrelated donor, was CMV-positive, and had acute GVHD only. Some T cells may be the graft donor's. The V and J genes are TRBV5-1 and TRBJ1-3; a possible D gene is TRBD1 (5 bases). This specimen consisted of PBMCs, obtained 94 days after allogeneic stem cell transplant with posttransplant cyclophosphamide. As DNA, the CDR3 is TGCGCCAGCAGCCGGACACTCGGCTCTGGAAACACCATATATTTT. As protein: CASSRTLGSGNTIYF. The full variable domain, its missing parts supplied by reference TRBV5-1 and TRBJ1-3, is KAGVTQTPRYLIKTRGQQVTLSCSPISGHRSVSWYQQTPGQGLQFLFEYFSETQRNKGNFPGRFSGRQFSNSRSEMNVSTLELGDSALYLCASSRTLGSGNTIYFGEGSWLTVV.